Presented here are 8 T cell receptor beta chains from one specimen sequenced in a study of cytomegalovirus exposure and HLA in healthy donors. It was with 60 Vbeta and 13 Jbeta primers that the PCR ran. The assay was immunoSEQ multiplex PCR, and TCRdb's table has in-frame clones only and misses some. The table has more than 80,000 clones, 55% to 75% seen once. The specimen was PBMCs. The source is a man between 60 and 70 years old in good health and CMV-seronegative.

This chain connects TRBV5-1 to TRBJ2-7, with TRBD2 as a possible D gene (6 bases). Trimming removed 4 bases from V and 7 bases from J, with 18 bases in between. The CDR3 consists of 14 residues. The germline gives CDR1 SGHRS, CDR2 YFSETQ. The CDR3 reads CASSIGTQGGEQYF. The CDR3 region has the DNA TGCGCCAGCAGCATCGGGACCCAGGGAGGAGAGCAGTACTTC.

The rearrangement links TRBV19 to TRBJ2-3; 10 bases agree with TRBD2. The CDR3 has 16 amino acids. Per germline, CDR1 LNHDA and CDR2 SQIVND (reference sequence). V lost 3 bases and J lost 6; bases outside the gene matches: 9. The CDR3 loop reads CASSITAGGPADTQYF. CDR3 bases: TGTGCCAGTAGTATCACAGCGGGGGGGCCTGCTGATACGCAGTATTTT.

The genes are TRBV5-6 and TRBJ2-5; no reliable D call. Germline loops: CDR1 SGHDT, CDR2 YYEEEE. Trimming stripped 1 base from V and 1 base from J, with 8 bases between. CDR3 size: 14 residues. The CDR3: CASSLLQFQETQYF. CDR3 nucleotides: TGTGCCAGCAGCTTGCTACAGTTCCAAGAGACCCAGTACTTC.

This clone has only a few counts. The gene calls are TRBV2 and TRBJ1-2; D is possibly TRBD1 (5 bases). Germline-derived CDR1 and CDR2 are SNHLY and FYNNEI. This CDR3 spans 15 amino acids. V gave up 0 bases and J gave up 8 bases, with 16 bases separating them. This chain's CDR3 is CASSEASVAGWGYTF. CDR3 sequence (DNA): TGTGCCAGCAGTGAAGCGTCCGTGGCAGGGTGGGGCTACACCTTC.

The genes are TRBV5-6 and TRBJ1-1, with a tentative D call TRBD1 (6 bases). The CDR3 is 15 amino acids. V was trimmed by 2 bases and J by 3 bases, leaving 14 bases between them. The germline V gene encodes CDR1 SGHDT and CDR2 YYEEEE. The CDR3: CASSLRQRGYTEAFF. The CDR3 bases are TGTGCCAGCAGCTTAAGGCAAAGGGGGTACACTGAAGCTTTCTTT.

V usage is TRBV7-2 and J usage is TRBJ1-5; maybe TRBD1 (6 bases). The germline V gene has CDR1 SGHTA and CDR2 FQGNSA. The CDR3 extends over 15 amino acids. V lost 2 bases to trimming and J lost 6 bases, with 14 bases between them. CDR3 loop: CASSLQGFITQPQHF. DNA for the CDR3: TGTGCCAGCAGCTTACAGGGGTTTATCACTCAGCCCCAGCATTTT.

This rearrangement joins TRBV2 to TRBJ2-7; no firm D call. Germline V CDR1 and CDR2: SNHLY, FYNNEI. This CDR3 contains 12 residues. V gave up 6 bases and J gave up 6 bases, with 12 bases separating them. The CDR3 protein is CASRSPLGEQYF. CDR3 DNA: TGTGCCAGCAGGTCCCCCCTAGGCGAGCAGTACTTC.

The rearrangement uses TRBV21-1 and TRBJ2-7; TRBD1 reflects the table's D call only, with no check against the DNA. TRBV21-1 constitutes a pseudogene. CDR3 length equals 14 residues. The CDR3 DNA is TGTGCCAGCACCTCGAAGCAGGGTGGTTCCGAGCAGTACTTC. Residues: CASTSKQGGSEQYF.